These 9 T cell receptor beta chains were all obtained from the same sample, sequenced in a study of T cell clusters in autoimmune cytopenias. TRB amplification used around 0.25 ug of peripheral blood genomic DNA. TRB was amplified by touch-down multiplex PCR, primer pools A and B combined. TCRdb derives one entry per CDR3 protein from the multiplex PCR reads, leaving out DNA. The specimen's table records fewer than 10,000 distinct CDR3 sequences. Sequenced: peripheral blood. These receptor sequences come from a human donor with an autoimmune cytopenia or autoimmune hepatitis (not recorded which).

This clonotype is called medium-sized based on its frequency. V usage is TRBV15 and J usage is TRBJ2-3. Germline CDR1 LNHNV, CDR2 YYDKDF (reference sequence). The CDR3 sequence is 13 residues long. This CDR3 is CATSRGGEDTQYF. The full variable domain, in which reference TRBV15 and TRBJ2-3 provide the parts outside the CDR3, is DAMVIQNPRYQVTQFGKPVTLSCSQTLNHNVMYWYQQKSSQAPKLLFHYYDKDFNNEADTPDNFQSRRPNTSFCFLDIRSPGLGDTAMYLCATSRGGEDTQYFGPGTRLTVL.

The chain couples TRBV7-9 to TRBJ2-2; TCRdb designates TRBD1, a call that cannot be tested without DNA. Germline V gene data show CDR1 as SEHNR and CDR2 as FQNEAQ (reference sequence). This CDR3 is 13 amino acids long. The CDR3 sequence is CTGWVAGTGELFF.

According to its frequency, this clonotype is medium-sized. The CDR3 region is CASSPLQQDYNEQFF. The chain employs TRBV19 and TRBJ2-1; TCRdb's assignment of TRBD2 cannot be checked, as there is no DNA. This CDR3 is built from 15 residues. CDR1 and CDR2 (germline): LNHDA, SQIVND (reference sequence).

V gene TRBV7-9 combines with J gene TRBJ2-3; the D gene TCRdb calls, TRBD2, cannot be checked with no DNA. The CDR3 consists of 13 residues. Germline V gene lookup returns CDR1 SEHNR and CDR2 FQNEAQ (reference sequence). Here the CDR3 reads CASGLARTDTQYF.

The chain carries TRBV19 and TRBJ2-1. Germline V gene data show CDR1 as LNHDA and CDR2 as SQIVND (reference sequence). The CDR3 is made up of 15 amino acids. Here the CDR3 reads CASKVSALTYNEQFF.

Considering frequency, this clonotype is medium-sized (0.01 to 0.1%). This chain joins TRBV15 and TRBJ2-2; TCRdb's assignment of TRBD1 cannot be checked, as there is no DNA. The CDR3 is 14 residues long. From germline, CDR1 is LNHNV and CDR2 YYDKDF (reference sequence). The CDR3 reads CATSQWTYTGELFF.

The chain combines TRBV19 with TRBJ2-7. The CDR3 contains 15 residues. Germline V gene lookup returns CDR1 LNHDA and CDR2 SQIVND (reference sequence). The CDR3 loop is CASSIDNQIFTQQYF.

The chain links TRBV30 to TRBJ2-3; absent DNA, TCRdb's TRBD2 call cannot be checked. This CDR3 spans 14 amino acids. Germline CDR1 reads GTSNPN; CDR2 reads SVGIG (reference sequence). The CDR3 spells CAWKPAGGIDTQYF.

V and J are TRBV12-3 or TRBV12-4 and TRBJ2-1; TCRdb indicates TRBD2, and absent DNA this call remains unverified. The CDR3 runs to 19 residues. CDR3 sequence: CASTQGLAGDIRQSNEQFF.